Below, 27 T cell receptor beta chains from the same sample are listed, as sequenced in a study of blood T cell repertoires in COVID-19. The table came from immunoSEQ multiplex PCR; TCRdb's copy has only in-frame clones and leaves some out. The sample includes approximately 77,000 clones, roughly 90% of them seen just once. The sequencing sample was made of peripheral blood. These receptors came from a man in his fifties with active COVID-19.

The chain combines TRBV19 with TRBJ2-3; 13 positions agree with TRBD2. The CDR3 extends over 17 amino acids. Trimming took 4 bases from V and 7 from J; bases not matched to a gene: 11. CDR1 is LNHDA and CDR2 is SQIVND in the germline V gene (reference sequence). CDR3: CASSNNLGLAGANTQYF. The CDR3 DNA reads TGTGCCAGTAGTAACAACCTAGGACTAGCGGGAGCCAATACGCAGTATTTT.

The chain recombines TRBV6-5 with TRBJ2-3; TRBD1 matches 9 bases. Losses at the gene ends were 8 bases for V and 6 bases for J; bases not matched to a gene: 12. CDR1 and CDR2 (germline): MNHEY, SVGAGI. The CDR3 consists of 15 residues. This CDR3 is CASCHPGTGTDTQYF. The CDR3 DNA is TGTGCCAGCTGCCATCCGGGGACAGGGACGGATACGCAGTATTTT.

V gene TRBV6-1 combines with J gene TRBJ2-2; 8 nucleotides align to TRBD2. The V gene end was trimmed by 2 bases and the J gene end by 0 bases; junction bases not matched to a gene: 8. This CDR3 has 18 amino acids. Germline CDR1 and CDR2: MNHNS and SASEGT. DNA for the CDR3: TGTGCCAGCAGTGAAAAGGATAGCGGGGAACCGAACACCGGGGAGCTGTTTTTT. It is translated as CASSEKDSGEPNTGELFF.

This chain uses TRBV5-1 with TRBJ2-5; 8 bases are shared with TRBD2. CDR1 is SGHRS and CDR2 is YFSETQ in the germline V gene. The CDR3 contains 16 residues. V trimming: 4 bases; J trimming: 5 bases; junction bases outside the gene matches: 13. In nucleotides, the CDR3 is TGCGCCAGCAGCCCGAGCCCCCTAGCGGGCGGTGAGACCCAGTACTTC. Translating gives CASSPSPLAGGETQYF.

This clone was observed a single time. The chain combines TRBV10-3 with TRBJ2-7; D possibly corresponds to TRBD2 (6 bases). Germline-derived CDR1 and CDR2 are ENHRY and SYGVKD. This CDR3 has 11 amino acids. Trimming removed 10 bases at V and 6 bases at J, with 13 bases between. The CDR3 DNA reads TGTGCCAGCGCCGGGACTTCCGAGCAGTACTTC. Protein sequence: CASAGTSEQYF.

There are a few counts of this clone. This chain connects TRBV7-9 to TRBJ2-4, with TRBD2 matching 7 bases. The length of the CDR3 is 16 residues. The V segment lost 1 base and the J segment 4 bases; nucleotides outside the gene matches: 7. Germline V gene sequence: CDR1 SEHNR, CDR2 FQNEAQ (reference sequence). The CDR3: CASSLGAGLEKNIQYF. CDR3 sequence (DNA): TGTGCCAGCAGCTTAGGGGCCGGACTAGAGAAAAACATTCAGTACTTC.

The V gene is TRBV11-2, the J gene TRBJ2-7, with TRBD2 identical over 7 bases. CDR1 and CDR2 (germline): SGHAT, FQNNGV. This CDR3 spans 16 amino acids. V dropped 1 base and J dropped 3; count of bases not matched to a gene: 9. CDR3 amino acids: CASSLGASGTVYEQYF. For the CDR3, the DNA is TGTGCCAGCAGCTTAGGAGCTAGCGGAACAGTCTACGAGCAGTACTTC.

This chain links TRBV14 with TRBJ2-3, with D possibly being TRBD2 (6 bases). Germline CDR1 SGHDN, CDR2 FVKESK. This CDR3 region has 20 residues. V lost 1 base to trimming and J lost 1 base, with 24 bases between them. CDR3 amino acids: CASSQGLRGVWGLGTDTQYF. CDR3 bases: TGTGCCAGCAGCCAAGGCCTCCGCGGGGTGTGGGGTCTTGGCACAGATACGCAGTATTTT.

The chain joins TRBV7-3 to TRBJ2-7; the match to TRBD1 covers 9 bases. This CDR3 is 15 amino acids long. Germline V gives CDR1 SGHTA, CDR2 FQGTGA. J was trimmed by 5 bases and V by 0 bases; bases with no gene match: 5. Here the CDR3 reads CASSLTGQGYNEQYF. The DNA for the CDR3 is TGTGCCAGCAGCTTAACGGGACAGGGTTACAACGAGCAGTACTTC.

The J gene is TRBJ2-3, the V gene TRBV25-1, with TRBD1 identical over 8 bases. Germline V gene data show CDR1 as MGHDK and CDR2 as SYGVNS. J lost 1 base, V lost 5 bases, and 5 bases had no gene match. The CDR3 is 15 amino acids. This CDR3 reads CASSRATGGTDTQYF. CDR3 DNA sequence: TGTGCCAGCAGTCGGGCGACAGGGGGCACAGATACGCAGTATTTT.

V is TRBV10-3 and J is TRBJ1-5; D gene unclear. The ends were cut back, 3 bases at V and 0 bases at J, with 6 bases in the middle. Germline CDR1 ENHRY, CDR2 SYGVKD. The CDR3 sequence is 14 residues long. CDR3 sequence reads: CAISDGNSNQPQHF. The CDR3 DNA reads TGTGCCATCAGTGACGGTAATAGCAATCAGCCCCAGCATTTT.

The rearrangement links TRBV3-1 (or the pseudogene TRBV3-2) to TRBJ2-7, with 9 positions matching TRBD1. Germline values: CDR1 LGHDT, CDR2 YNNKEL (reference sequence). V gave up 5 bases and J gave up 4 bases; unmatched junction bases: 6. The CDR3 length is 14 residues. CDR3 in DNA: TGTGCCAGCAGCGGAGGACAGGGGAGGTACGAGCAGTACTTC. It codes for CASSGGQGRYEQYF.

V usage is TRBV5-1 and J usage is TRBJ2-1; the D is unclear. The CDR3 consists of 13 residues. CDR1 and CDR2 (germline): SGHRS, YFSETQ. Trimming pared 2 bases from V and 5 bases from J, leaving 8 bases between. This CDR3 is CASSLNLNNEQFF. The CDR3 DNA follows: TGCGCCAGCAGCTTAAACCTAAACAATGAGCAGTTCTTC. Looking up the rest from reference TRBV5-1 and TRBJ2-1 gives the full variable domain: KAGVTQTPRYLIKTRGQQVTLSCSPISGHRSVSWYQQTPGQGLQFLFEYFSETQRNKGNFPGRFSGRQFSNSRSEMNVSTLELGDSALYLCASSLNLNNEQFFGPGTRLTVL.

The genes are TRBV4-1 and TRBJ2-1, with 14 positions matching TRBD2. The V segment lost 4 bases and the J segment 1 base; nucleotides outside the gene matches: 0. The CDR3 length is 16 residues. Germline loops: CDR1 MGHRA, CDR2 YSYEKL. CDR3 residues: CASSRTSGRSYNEQFF. Written as DNA, the CDR3 is TGCGCCAGCAGCCGGACTAGCGGGAGGTCCTACAATGAGCAGTTCTTC.

The rearrangement links TRBV7-9 to TRBJ1-6, with a weak D call TRBD1 (5 bases). The CDR3 is 14 amino acids. Germline values: CDR1 SEHNR, CDR2 FQNEAQ (reference sequence). The V end was cut by 3 bases, the J end by 6 bases, with 9 bases between. DNA of the CDR3: TGTGCCAGCAGCTTGGGGGGGATTAATTCACCCCTCCACTTT. It codes for CASSLGGINSPLHF.

The gene calls are TRBV7-6 and TRBJ2-7; 10 bases fit TRBD2. This CDR3 region has 15 residues. With 5 bases clipped from V and 7 bases from J, the junction kept 11 bases outside the gene matches. Germline CDR1 and CDR2: SGHVS and FNYEAQ. CDR3 region: CASSPIAGGRGEQYF. CDR3 sequence (DNA): TGTGCCAGCAGCCCGATAGCGGGAGGTCGGGGAGAGCAGTACTTC.

This chain connects TRBV4-3 to TRBJ1-4, with D hard to call. V gave up 3 bases and J gave up 7 bases, with 15 bases separating them. Germline V gene data show CDR1 as LGHNA and CDR2 as YSLEER. The CDR3 spans 15 residues. CDR3 DNA: TGCGCCAGCAGCCAGGCCCTCCTGGGGAGTGAAAAACTGTTTTTT. Its translation: CASSQALLGSEKLFF.

The chain employs TRBV10-1 and TRBJ2-1, with TRBD2 identical over 7 bases. J gave up 6 bases and V 4 bases, and 6 bases lay outside the gene matches. The germline V gene has CDR1 WNHNN and CDR2 SYGVQD (reference sequence). The CDR3 covers 14 residues. The CDR3 DNA reads TGCGCCAGCAGTGTAGAGGGAGGGTCCAATGAGCAGTTCTTC. This translates into CASSVEGGSNEQFF.

This clone was detected once. The chain is built from TRBV9 and TRBJ1-1; D gene uncertain. V dropped 0 bases and J dropped 6 bases, with 12 bases sitting between them. This CDR3 comprises 14 residues. The germline V gene has CDR1 SGDLS and CDR2 YYNGEE. CDR3: CASSVEARRAEAFF. Written as DNA, the CDR3 is TGTGCCAGCAGCGTAGAGGCTCGGAGGGCTGAAGCTTTCTTT.

The genes are TRBV6-1 and TRBJ1-2, with D perhaps matching TRBD1 (6 bases). The V gene's germline CDR1 is MNHNS and CDR2 SASEGT. The CDR3 has 16 residues. Trimming took off 4 bases at V and 0 bases at J, with 15 bases between the two ends. The CDR3 DNA reads TGTGCCAGCAGTGGGGACAACGCAATCGCTAACTATGGCTACACCTTC. Its protein is CASSGDNAIANYGYTF.

This chain uses TRBV6-5 with TRBJ2-1; no clear D gene. Between the trimmed V and J ends, which lost 5 bases and 8 bases, there was a span of 10 bases. CDR1 and CDR2 (germline): MNHEY, SVGAGI. The CDR3 loop spans 12 amino acids. The CDR3 loop reads CASSPRSDEQFF. CDR3 sequence (DNA): TGTGCCAGCAGTCCCCGAAGCGATGAGCAGTTCTTC.

The chain links TRBV30 to TRBJ1-5, with D unresolved. V dropped 5 bases and J dropped 7 bases, with 12 bases sitting between them. The CDR3 is made up of 12 amino acids. Germline V gene lookup returns CDR1 GTSNPN and CDR2 SVGIG (reference sequence). The CDR3 spells CAWGLAGQPQHF. The CDR3 nucleotides are TGTGCCTGGGGATTAGCTGGACAGCCCCAGCATTTT.

In its sample, this clone ranks as medium-sized (0.01 to 0.1%). The chain carries TRBV7-8 and TRBJ2-1, with D perhaps matching TRBD2 (6 bases). Per germline, CDR1 SGHVS and CDR2 FQNEAQ. V was pared by 3 bases and J by 0 bases, with 9 bases between. The CDR3 is made up of 15 amino acids. The CDR3 region is CASSLRGPSYNEQFF. The CDR3 DNA is TGTGCCAGCAGCTTGCGGGGACCCTCCTACAATGAGCAGTTCTTC. The variable domain in full, with the rest retrieved from reference TRBV7-8 and TRBJ2-1, is GAGVSQSPRYKVAKRGQDVALRCDPISGHVSLFWYQQALGQGPEFLTYFQNEAQLDKSGLPSDRFFAERPEGSVSTLKIQRTQQEDSAVYLCASSLRGPSYNEQFFGPGTRLTVL.

The chain employs TRBV9 and TRBJ2-7; perhaps TRBD1 as D (5 bases). Germline V gene lookup returns CDR1 SGDLS and CDR2 YYNGEE. V was pared by 0 bases and J by 0 bases, with 10 bases between. This CDR3 contains 15 residues. CDR3 in amino acids: CASSVGGQSSYEQYF. Here the CDR3 DNA reads TGTGCCAGCAGCGTAGGGGGCCAAAGCTCCTACGAGCAGTACTTC.

The genes are TRBV3-1 (or the pseudogene TRBV3-2) and TRBJ1-6; the D gene is possibly TRBD1 (6 bases). Germline CDR1 is LGHDT and CDR2 is YNNKEL (reference sequence). V lost 0 bases and J lost 9, with 9 bases in between. The length of the CDR3 is 14 residues. The CDR3 bases are TGTGCCAGCAGCCAAGATGCCAGGGGTTCACCCCTCCACTTT. Residues: CASSQDARGSPLHF.

This chain uses TRBV6-4 with TRBJ2-2; D remains ambiguous. The CDR3 has 15 amino acids. V lost 6 bases, J lost 1 base, and 12 bases lay in between. The germline V gene encodes CDR1 MRHNA and CDR2 SNTAGT. As DNA, the CDR3 is TGTGCCAGCAGACCAGGTGGGCGGAACACCGGGGAGCTGTTTTTT. Translation gives CASRPGGRNTGELFF.

The genes are TRBV29-1 and TRBJ2-7; 7 nucleotides line up with TRBD2. Germline V gene sequence: CDR1 SQVTM, CDR2 ANQGSEA. This CDR3 has 12 amino acids. J lost 7 bases, V lost 4 bases, and 7 bases had no gene match. Here the CDR3 reads CSVGYRAGEQYF. The CDR3 coding sequence is TGCAGCGTTGGATACAGAGCGGGGGAGCAGTACTTC.